Listed here are 7 T cell receptor beta chains from one sample, sequenced in a study of shared clonotypes between healthy human individuals. This table comes from immunoSEQ multiplex PCR, and its TCRdb copy is limited to in-frame clones, with some not included. The table shows about 1.1 million clones, with approximately 80% occurring only once. Sequencing used memory CD4+ T cells from PBMCs. Noted subset: CD45RA-negative fraction. The receptors derive from a man between 18 and 29 years old in good health. Some clones in this sample may be carry-over from other donors' samples.

The sample holds a few counts of this clone. The chain has TRBV5-1 and TRBJ2-3; D remains ambiguous. The CDR3 spans 16 residues. Trimming pared 1 base from V and 1 base from J, leaving 13 bases between. Germline V gene sequence: CDR1 SGHRS, CDR2 YFSETQ. CDR3 amino acids: CASSLYLGGGTDTQYF. The CDR3 DNA reads as TGCGCCAGCAGCTTGTATTTGGGTGGCGGCACAGATACGCAGTATTTT.

The rearrangement links TRBV5-6 to TRBJ1-4; D is unresolved. This CDR3 region has 13 residues. Germline CDR1 reads SGHDT; CDR2 reads YYEEEE. Trimming removed 3 bases at V and 4 bases at J, with 7 bases between. The CDR3 nucleotides are TGTGCCAGCAGCTGGGGAATTAATGAAAAACTGTTTTTT. Translated: CASSWGINEKLFF. Supplemented by reference TRBV5-6 and TRBJ1-4, the full variable domain reads DAGVTQSPTHLIKTRGQQVTLRCSPKSGHDTVSWYQQALGQGPQFIFQYYEEEERQRGNFPDRFSGHQFPNYSSELNVNALLLGDSALYLCASSWGINEKLFFGSGTQLSVL.

As regards this clone: The sample contains more than one DNA sequence encoding this CDR3. The chain combines TRBV18 with TRBJ2-3; no firm D call. The length of the CDR3 is 14 residues. V was pared by 3 bases and J by 0 bases, with 7 bases between. Germline CDR1 KGHSH, CDR2 LQKENI. The CDR3 nucleotides are TGTGCCAGCTCACCGACCGCTAGCACAGATACGCAGTATTTT. This translates into CASSPTASTDTQYF.

The chain recombines TRBV29-1 with TRBJ1-2; possibly TRBD1 for D (5 bases). The CDR3 extends over 12 amino acids. Germline lookup yields CDR1 SQVTM and CDR2 ANQGSEA. V gave up 8 bases and J gave up 2 bases, with 12 bases separating them. The CDR3 loop is CSLGDYNYGYTF. CDR3 sequence (DNA): TGCAGCCTGGGGGATTACAACTATGGCTACACCTTC.

Regarding this clone: A read error is possible here, since a much larger clone lies one base away. Other DNA sequences of this sample code for an identical CDR3. The J gene is TRBJ1-2, the V gene TRBV11-2, with a tentative D call TRBD1 (6 bases). CDR1 and CDR2 (germline): SGHAT, FQNNGV. The CDR3 is 14 residues long. Deletions cut 5 bases from V and 0 bases from J, with 10 bases between. DNA of the CDR3: TGTGCCAGCAGCCCACAGGGAGCTAACTATGGCTACACCTTC. Its protein product is CASSPQGANYGYTF. Supplemented by reference TRBV11-2 and TRBJ1-2, the full variable domain reads EAGVAQSPRYKIIEKRQSVAFWCNPISGHATLYWYQQILGQGPKLLIQFQNNGVVDDSQLPKDRFSAERLKGVDSTLKIQPAKLEDSAVYLCASSPQGANYGYTFGSGTRLTVV.

V and J are TRBV5-1 and TRBJ2-5, with D perhaps matching TRBD2 (6 bases). Per germline, CDR1 SGHRS and CDR2 YFSETQ. The CDR3 is 16 amino acids. Trimming shortened V by 4 bases and J by 2 bases, and 18 bases separated the two germline ends. As DNA, the CDR3 is TGCGCCAGCAGCAACACAGCGGGCTTGGGGCAAGAGACCCAGTACTTC. This translates into CASSNTAGLGQETQYF.

This clone has a single count. The chain couples TRBV4-3 to TRBJ1-5; D gene unclear. Between the trimmed V and J ends, which lost 0 bases and 4 bases, there was a span of 10 bases. The CDR3 is 15 residues long. The V gene's germline CDR1 is LGHNA and CDR2 YSLEER. The CDR3: CASSQDYSPNQPQHF. The CDR3 DNA follows: TGCGCCAGCAGCCAAGATTACAGCCCTAATCAGCCCCAGCATTTT.